The TCR beta chain under discussion was sequenced for a study of shared clonotypes between healthy human individuals. Study results and limitations: A handful of donors held about 5% of naive CD4 clonotypes in common. In having few donors, the study represented limited genetic and exposure-history diversity.

Naive CD8 populations comprised CD45RO-negative cells positively selected for CCR7, excluding terminally differentiated effector memory CD45RA+ cells. For each subset, genomic DNA was distributed in equal portions over several immunoSEQ plates. The method was immunoSEQ multiplex PCR; TCRdb's version includes in-frame clones alone and lacks a portion of them. In the table there are under 700,000 clones, approximately 96% of which are singletons. The CDR3 loop spans 11 amino acids. V was clipped by 3 bases and J by 2 bases, with 2 bases between them. Germline CDR1 SGHAT, CDR2 FQNNGV. A remark on this clone: Its antigen remains unknown. The same CDR3 arises from other DNA sequences in this sample as well.

The specimen was naive CD8+ T cells sorted from blood. This TCR was recovered from a woman aged 25 to 45 in good health. The chain has TRBV11-2 and TRBJ2-7; no firm D call. CDR3 in amino acids: CASSFTYEQYF. In DNA form, the CDR3 reads TGTGCCAGCAGCTTTACCTACGAGCAGTACTTC.